Shown below are 14 T cell receptor beta chains from a single sample sequenced in a study of shared clonotypes between healthy human individuals (dated by TCRdb to the early 2020s). The library came from the immunoSEQ multiplex PCR assay. TCRdb provides this immuneACCESS table in a form limited to in-frame rearrangements. Some clones are lacking; in checked studies, under half of them reflect an unresolved V gene, and why the rest are absent is not known. The sample data list more than 2,000,000 clones, and approximately 93% of these were observed just once. The top ten clonotypes cover 0.35% to 0.5% of the sample. Material for sequencing was naive CD4+ T cells from PBMCs. In the paper's terms, the cell subset or site label means: CD45RA+ positively selected. The receptors stem from a man aged 18 to 30 in good health. Some clones in this sample may be carry-over from other donors' samples.

This chain links TRBV4-1 with TRBJ2-7, with D possibly being TRBD1 or TRBD2 (5 bases each). In germline, CDR1 is MGHRA, CDR2 YSYEKL. This CDR3 is 15 amino acids long. The V end was cut by 0 bases, the J end by 4 bases, with 13 bases between. In nucleotides, the CDR3 is TGCGCCAGCAGCCAAGACGAGACAGAGCGGTACGAGCAGTACTTC. The encoded protein is CASSQDETERYEQYF.

V usage is TRBV2 and J usage is TRBJ2-3; D unclear. Per the germline V gene, CDR1 is SNHLY and CDR2 is FYNNEI. CDR3 length equals 14 residues. V was shortened by 7 bases and J by 4 bases, with 15 bases between the two germline ends. CDR3 loop: CASMESKQPDTQYF. CDR3 in DNA: TGTGCCAGCATGGAGTCAAAGCAGCCAGATACGCAGTATTTT.

The chain carries TRBV7-9 and TRBJ2-4, with D maybe TRBD1 (5 bases). Germline loops: CDR1 SEHNR, CDR2 FQNEAQ (reference sequence). The CDR3 consists of 14 residues. V gave up 5 bases and J gave up 4 bases, with 12 bases separating them. The CDR3 region has the DNA TGTGCCAGCAGCAGGTCAGGGCCAAAAAACATTCAGTACTTC. This codes for CASSRSGPKNIQYF.

This clone was detected once. The chain is built from TRBV28 and TRBJ2-1; D is possibly TRBD1 (5 bases). With 8 bases removed from V and 6 bases from J, the gap between germline ends came to 14 bases. The CDR3 is made up of 13 amino acids. CDR1 is MDHEN and CDR2 is SYDVKM in the germline V gene. The CDR3 nucleotides read TGTGCCAGCGGTAGGGGTTGGGGCAATGAGCAGTTCTTC. This encodes CASGRGWGNEQFF.

The rearrangement uses TRBV19 and TRBJ1-4; TRBD1 is a possible D gene (5 bases). Germline CDR1 and CDR2: LNHDA and SQIVND (reference sequence). This CDR3 contains 15 residues. The V and J ends lost 5 bases and 8 bases respectively, with 18 bases between them. CDR3 residues: CASSRMEGLWEKLFF. As DNA, the CDR3 is TGTGCCAGTAGTCGGATGGAGGGACTGTGGGAAAAACTGTTTTTT. The whole variable domain, filled in from reference TRBV19 and TRBJ1-4, reads DGGITQSPKYLFRKEGQNVTLSCEQNLNHDAMYWYRQDPGQGLRLIYYSQIVNDFQKGDIAEGYSVSREKKESFPLTVTSAQKNPTAFYLCASSRMEGLWEKLFFGSGTQLSVL.

The chain has TRBV9 and TRBJ1-2, with TRBD1 identical over 8 bases. Trimming took 4 bases from V and 5 from J; bases not matched to a gene: 7. Per germline, CDR1 SGDLS and CDR2 YYNGEE. CDR3 length: 14 residues. In DNA, the CDR3 is TGTGCCAGCAGCCCCTGGACAGGGACTTATGGCTACACCTTC. Translation: CASSPWTGTYGYTF.

The chain couples TRBV7-3 to TRBJ2-5; D remains ambiguous. The ends were cut back, 1 base at V and 4 bases at J, with 13 bases in the middle. This CDR3 spans 15 amino acids. Per the germline V gene, CDR1 is SGHTA and CDR2 is FQGTGA. The CDR3 here is CASSLIGLSLETQYF. CDR3 coding DNA: TGTGCCAGCAGCTTAATAGGCCTGTCTTTAGAGACCCAGTACTTC. Supplemented by reference TRBV7-3 and TRBJ2-5, the full variable domain reads GAGVSQTPSNKVTEKGKYVELRCDPISGHTALYWYRQSLGQGPEFLIYFQGTGAADDSGLPNDRFFAVRPEGSVSTLKIQRTERGDSAVYLCASSLIGLSLETQYFGPGTRLLVL.

The chain combines TRBV30 with TRBJ1-3; D remains unclear. CDR1 and CDR2 (germline): GTSNPN, SVGIG (reference sequence). V was cut by 2 bases and J by 3 bases, with 8 bases left in between. The CDR3 is 13 residues long. The CDR3: CAWSHSNGNTIYF. CDR3 DNA sequence: TGTGCCTGGAGTCACTCCAATGGAAACACCATATATTTT.

The chain recombines TRBV25-1 with TRBJ1-4, with D unresolved. The CDR3 totals 14 residues. CDR1 and CDR2 (germline): MGHDK, SYGVNS. Between the trimmed V and J ends, which lost 6 bases and 8 bases, there was a span of 16 bases. The chain's CDR3 is CASSDPGLGEKLFF. In DNA form, the CDR3 reads TGTGCCAGCAGCGATCCGGGGTTGGGAGAAAAACTGTTTTTT.

The chain uses TRBV2 and TRBJ1-1, with no clear D. V was pared by 0 bases and J by 8 bases, with 4 bases between. The CDR3 consists of 11 residues. Germline lookup yields CDR1 SNHLY and CDR2 FYNNEI. The CDR3 here is CASSEAVEAFF. CDR3 coding DNA: TGTGCCAGCAGTGAAGCGGTAGAAGCTTTCTTT.

This rearrangement joins TRBV28 to TRBJ2-1; D gene ambiguous. V lost 6 bases, J lost 3 bases, and 6 bases lay in between. CDR1 and CDR2 from the germline V gene are MDHEN and SYDVKM. The length of the CDR3 is 12 residues. In nucleotides, the CDR3 is TGTGCCAGCAGCCAGGACTACAATGAGCAGTTCTTC. Encoded protein: CASSQDYNEQFF.

The chain joins TRBV30 to TRBJ2-1, with a weak D call TRBD2 (5 bases). This CDR3 comprises 14 residues. The germline V and J ends were trimmed by 4 bases and 0 bases, with 10 bases remaining between them. Germline V gene sequence: CDR1 GTSNPN, CDR2 SVGIG (reference sequence). The CDR3 coding sequence is TGTGCCTGGACCCCAGCGGTCTCCTACAATGAGCAGTTCTTC. It is translated as CAWTPAVSYNEQFF. The entire variable domain, with the rest obtained from reference TRBV30 and TRBJ2-1, is as follows: SQTIHQWPATLVQPVGSPLSLECTVEGTSNPNLYWYRQAAGRGLQLLFYSVGIGQISSEVPQNLSASRPQDRQFILSSKKLLLSDSGFYLCAWTPAVSYNEQFFGPGTRLTVL.

This clone was picked up one time. This chain uses TRBV28 with TRBJ2-3; the match to TRBD2 covers 14 bases. Germline CDR1 reads MDHEN; CDR2 reads SYDVKM. V was clipped by 6 bases and J by 8 bases; unmatched bases: 7. The CDR3 has 15 residues. The CDR3 DNA reads TGTGCCAGCAGAATGACTAGCGGGAGGGCAGGTACGCAGTATTTT. Amino acids: CASRMTSGRAGTQYF.

The chain is built from TRBV19 and TRBJ2-7; 8 positions match TRBD1. The germline CDR1 and CDR2 sequences are LNHDA and SQIVND (reference sequence). J gave up 3 bases and V 6 bases, and 10 bases lay outside the gene matches. The CDR3 has 15 residues. The CDR3 DNA sequence: TGTGCCAGTAGAAACCGGGACAGGAGAAGCTACGAGCAGTACTTC. It is translated as CASRNRDRRSYEQYF.